The 2 T cell receptor beta chains below were found in one sample sequenced in a study of early T cells in non-severe SARS-CoV-2 infection. Using its own MiXCR run on the 5' RACE reads, TCRdb lists one record per CDR3 protein. Of some 96,000 distinct CDR3 sequences in the sample, roughly 13% are singletons; the top ten hold 2% to 2.5%. The specimen sequenced was whole blood. These receptors all come from an adult who was a healthcare worker with PCR-confirmed SARS-CoV-2 infection or an uninfected control (not recorded which).

This clonotype has more than one count but fewer than ten. This chain links TRBV18 with TRBJ1-5; 7 bases agree with TRBD1. Germline V lookup: CDR1 KGHSH, CDR2 LQKENI. The CDR3 consists of 14 residues. The V and J ends lost 4 bases and 11 bases, in that order; junction bases with no gene match: 11. The CDR3 DNA reads TGTGCCAGCTCACAGGGGGCGGCATGGTTGGCCCAGCATTTT. This codes for CASSQGAAWLAQHF.

This clonotype has at least ten counts. The chain has TRBV29-1 and TRBJ2-5; no clear D. V was trimmed by 5 bases and J by 7 bases, leaving 11 bases between them. This CDR3 contains 11 residues. CDR1 is SQVTM and CDR2 is ANQGSEA in the germline V gene. CDR3 region: CSVFLNPTQYF. For the CDR3, the DNA is TGCAGCGTTTTCCTTAATCCGACCCAGTACTTC.